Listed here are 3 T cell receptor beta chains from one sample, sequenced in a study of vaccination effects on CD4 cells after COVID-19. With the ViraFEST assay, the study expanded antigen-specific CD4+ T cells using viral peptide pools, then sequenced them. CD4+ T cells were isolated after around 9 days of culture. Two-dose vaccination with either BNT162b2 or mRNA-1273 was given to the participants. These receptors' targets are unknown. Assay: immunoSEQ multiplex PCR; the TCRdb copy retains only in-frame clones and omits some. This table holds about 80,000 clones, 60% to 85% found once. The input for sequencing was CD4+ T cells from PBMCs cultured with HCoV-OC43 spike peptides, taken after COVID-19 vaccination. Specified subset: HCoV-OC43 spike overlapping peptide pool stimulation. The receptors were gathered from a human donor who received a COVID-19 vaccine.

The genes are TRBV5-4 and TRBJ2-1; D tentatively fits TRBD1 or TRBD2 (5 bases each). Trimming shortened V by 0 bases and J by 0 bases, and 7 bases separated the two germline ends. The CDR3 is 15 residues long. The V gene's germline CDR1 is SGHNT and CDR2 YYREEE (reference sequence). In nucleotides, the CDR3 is TGTGCCAGCAGCTTGGGGGGGAGCTCCTACAATGAGCAGTTCTTC. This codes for CASSLGGSSYNEQFF.

DNA of the CDR3: TGTGCCAGTACGGGGACCCGGAGTGGGCCCCAGCATTTT. Protein product: CASTGTRSGPQHF. The V call is TRBV19, the J call TRBJ1-5; a possible D gene is TRBD1 (5 bases). V was cut by 7 bases and J by 9 bases, with 16 bases left in between. Germline-derived CDR1 and CDR2 are LNHDA and SQIVND (reference sequence). The CDR3 consists of 13 residues.

The CDR3 sequence: CASGTGRSNEKLFF. In nucleotides, the CDR3 is TGTGCCAGCGGAACAGGGCGGAGTAATGAAAAACTGTTTTTT. The rearrangement joins TRBV5-6 to TRBJ1-4; perhaps TRBD1 as D (6 bases). The V end lost 7 bases, the J end lost 4 bases, and 14 bases lay between the germline ends. Germline V gives CDR1 SGHDT, CDR2 YYEEEE. The CDR3 spans 14 residues.